This T cell receptor (beta chain) was sequenced in a study of tumor-infiltrating lymphocytes in glioblastoma multiforme. Study observations and caveats: Clone frequencies may be distorted by unequal TCR transcripts per cell. Just one glioblastoma patient contributed to the TCR-mutation comparison.

Worth noting for this clonotype: Its antigen is unidentified. The germline gene is not matched at one end of the junction; a read error may be the cause.

TCR beta libraries were built from RNA through three nested multiplex PCR rounds using modified ARM-PCR. TCRdb ran MiXCR on the multiplex PCR reads and lists one entry per CDR3 protein. The repertoire consists of about 15,000 distinct CDR3 sequences, with 73% occurring once and the leading ten covering under 40%. The CDR3 covers 14 residues. The TCR comes from a male donor with glioblastoma. Sample: brain tumor tissue. This chain uses TRBV12-3 or TRBV12-4 with TRBJ2-7, with D possibly matching TRBD1 (5 bases). The CDR3 reads CVSSFWGKSCEQYF. The CDR3 DNA sequence: TGTGTCAGCAGTTTTTGGGGCAAGTCCTGCGAGCAGTACTTC.